These 3 T cell receptor beta chains were all obtained from the same sample, sequenced in a study of blood T cell repertoires in COVID-19. Profiled with immunoSEQ multiplex PCR; TCRdb holds only in-frame clones, not every one. The table shows hundreds of thousands of clones, with 89% occurring only once. The sequencing sample was made of peripheral blood. These receptor sequences come from a man between 18 and 35 years old with COVID-19, enrolled during active disease.

This chain joins TRBV9 and TRBJ2-7; 9 bases agree with TRBD1. The CDR3 covers 13 residues. Looked up from germline, CDR1 is SGDLS and CDR2 is YYNGEE. The junction had 2 bases not matched to a gene; V was cut back by 4 bases and J by 3 bases. The CDR3 DNA reads TGTGCCAGCAGCTCGGGACAGGGCTACGAGCAGTACTTC. Translation gives CASSSGQGYEQYF.

The CDR3, as DNA: TGTGCCAGCAGGATACAGGGATCTGGAGAGCAGTACTTC. Translated, it gives CASRIQGSGEQYF. The rearrangement links TRBV12-3 or TRBV12-4 to TRBJ2-7; D might be TRBD1 (6 bases). The CDR3 runs 13 residues. V shed 6 bases and J shed 7 bases, with 16 bases lying between them.

V is TRBV7-9 and J is TRBJ1-3; 7 bases agree with TRBD1. The V and J ends lost 5 bases and 0 bases, in that order; junction bases with no gene match: 10. From germline, CDR1 is SEHNR and CDR2 FQNEAQ (reference sequence). This CDR3 has 17 amino acids. The CDR3 bases are TGTGCCAGCAGCGTCCGGACAGGACTAAACTCTGGAAACACCATATATTTT. Encoded protein: CASSVRTGLNSGNTIYF.